Sequencing of this T cell receptor beta chain was carried out in a study of blood T cell repertoires in COVID-19. Generated by immunoSEQ multiplex PCR, the TCRdb table keeps only in-frame clones and is missing some. The sample shows approximately 500,000 clones, 88% of them seen only once. Germline loops: CDR1 MGHRA, CDR2 YSYEKL. CDR3 size: 15 residues. J was trimmed by 3 bases and V by 4 bases; bases with no gene match: 8. In this sample, this clone turned up once. This TCR was sampled from a woman aged 40 to 50 who had recovered from COVID-19. This chain uses TRBV4-1 with TRBJ1-1; 7 bases fit TRBD1. Sequencing used PBMCs or T cells enriched from blood (not recorded which). CDR3 coding DNA: TGCGCCAGCAGCCGGTGGACCACAGGGGACACTGAAGCTTTCTTT. This translates into CASSRWTTGDTEAFF.